The 22 T cell receptor beta chains below were found in one sample sequenced in a study of blood T cell repertoires in COVID-19. Repertoires were generated with immunoSEQ multiplex PCR, while TCRdb's copy carries only in-frame clones and drops some. This table holds roughly 240,000 clones, roughly 83% found once. Sequencing was done on a sample of PBMCs or T cells enriched from blood (not recorded which). These receptors were taken from a woman aged 50 to 65 who had recovered from COVID-19.

The chain employs TRBV6-5 and TRBJ2-5; D is perhaps TRBD1 (5 bases). This CDR3 is built from 15 residues. The germline gives CDR1 MNHEY, CDR2 SVGAGI. V gave up 6 bases and J gave up 5 bases, with 19 bases separating them. This CDR3 is CASRSFRGNRETQYF. For the CDR3, the DNA is TGTGCCAGCAGGTCCTTCAGAGGTAACAGGGAGACCCAGTACTTC.

This chain uses TRBV6-7 with TRBJ1-5; D gene ambiguous. TRBV6-7 qualifies as an ORF whose function is uncertain. V was shortened by 0 bases and J by 11 bases, with 20 bases between the two germline ends. The CDR3 is 16 residues long. Here the CDR3 reads CASSYSSLRALNAQHF. CDR3 nucleotide sequence: TGTGCCAGCAGTTACTCGAGTTTGAGGGCCCTAAATGCCCAGCATTTT.

V usage is TRBV19 and J usage is TRBJ1-4; a possible D gene is TRBD1 (5 bases). This CDR3 has 14 residues. V lost 6 bases and J lost 6, with 14 bases in between. Per the germline V gene, CDR1 is LNHDA and CDR2 is SQIVND (reference sequence). DNA for the CDR3: TGTGCCAGTAGCCCCCGGGACTGGGATGAAAAACTGTTTTTT. It is translated as CASSPRDWDEKLFF.

V gene TRBV6-6 combines with J gene TRBJ2-7; D may be TRBD1 (6 bases). Germline CDR1 and CDR2: MNHNY and SVGAGI (reference sequence). The V end lost 6 bases, the J end lost 1 base, and 16 bases lay between the germline ends. This CDR3 contains 15 residues. CDR3 nucleotides: TGTGCCAGCAGCCCCCCCCAGGGACATTCCTACGAGCAGTACTTC. Translated, it gives CASSPPQGHSYEQYF.

The chain combines TRBV9 with TRBJ1-1; a weak D match, TRBD1 (5 bases). V was trimmed by 4 bases and J by 0 bases, leaving 10 bases between them. The length of the CDR3 is 14 residues. CDR1 SGDLS and CDR2 YYNGEE come from the germline V gene. CDR3 nucleotides: TGTGCCAGCAGCTACGGGGGGATGAACACTGAAGCTTTCTTT. It codes for CASSYGGMNTEAFF.

The chain recombines TRBV5-1 with TRBJ1-4, with D unresolved. The ends were cut back, 4 bases at V and 0 bases at J, with 10 bases in the middle. Germline CDR1 is SGHRS and CDR2 is YFSETQ. This CDR3 is 15 amino acids long. CDR3: CASSLNSATNEKLFF. CDR3 DNA: TGCGCCAGCAGCCTAAATTCGGCAACTAATGAAAAACTGTTTTTT.

This clone was found a few times. The chain is built from TRBV19 and TRBJ1-4; D is undetermined. The CDR3 is 12 residues long. The germline CDR1 and CDR2 sequences are LNHDA and SQIVND (reference sequence). V lost 5 bases and J lost 4, with 5 bases in between. CDR3 amino acids: CASSGSNEKLFF. The CDR3, as DNA: TGTGCCAGTAGTGGCAGTAATGAAAAACTGTTTTTT. Full variable domain (outside the CDR3, taken from reference TRBV19 and TRBJ1-4): DGGITQSPKYLFRKEGQNVTLSCEQNLNHDAMYWYRQDPGQGLRLIYYSQIVNDFQKGDIAEGYSVSREKKESFPLTVTSAQKNPTAFYLCASSGSNEKLFFGSGTQLSVL.

The chain recombines TRBV5-5 with TRBJ1-5; D is unresolved. In germline, CDR1 is SGHKS, CDR2 YYEKEE (reference sequence). The CDR3 spans 15 residues. Trimming left V 2 bases short and J 5 bases short, with 14 bases between. For the CDR3, the DNA is TGTGCCAGCAGCTTAGGCCCCACCGGGGATCAGCCCCAGCATTTT. Its protein is CASSLGPTGDQPQHF. The full variable domain, rest sourced from reference TRBV5-5 and TRBJ1-5, is DAGVTQSPTHLIKTRGQQVTLRCSPISGHKSVSWYQQVLGQGPQFIFQYYEKEERGRGNFPDRFSARQFPNYSSELNVNALLLGDSALYLCASSLGPTGDQPQHFGDGTRLSIL.

The sample holds one count of this clone. The chain combines TRBV7-2 with TRBJ2-4, with 7 bases identical to TRBD1. Germline assignment: CDR1 SGHTA and CDR2 FQGNSA. The CDR3 runs to 15 residues. V trimming: 4 bases; J trimming: 8 bases; junction bases outside the gene matches: 11. CDR3: CASSSRLDRKDIQYF. CDR3 DNA: TGTGCCAGCAGCTCGCGACTGGACAGGAAGGACATTCAGTACTTC. Complete variable domain (other parts from reference TRBV7-2 and TRBJ2-4): GAGVSQSPSNKVTEKGKDVELRCDPISGHTALYWYRQSLGQGLEFLIYFQGNSAPDKSGLPSDRFSAERTGGSVSTLTIQRTQQEDSAVYLCASSSRLDRKDIQYFGAGTRLSVL.

This clone was observed a single time. The chain combines TRBV5-1 with TRBJ2-7; TRBD2 might be the D (5 bases). V lost 7 bases and J lost 4, with 9 bases in between. Germline V gene data show CDR1 as SGHRS and CDR2 as YFSETQ. The CDR3 runs 11 residues. In nucleotides, the CDR3 is TGCGCCAGCGCCGGGGAATACGAGCAGTACTTC. It is translated as CASAGEYEQYF.

This chain links TRBV3-1 (or the pseudogene TRBV3-2) with TRBJ1-2; 7 bases agree with TRBD1. V was pared by 0 bases and J by 0 bases, with 10 bases of the junction left unmatched. Per germline, CDR1 LGHDT and CDR2 YNNKEL (reference sequence). This CDR3 is built from 18 residues. CDR3 in amino acids: CASSQEPTGFPTNYGYTF. CDR3 in DNA: TGTGCCAGCAGCCAAGAGCCGACAGGGTTTCCGACTAACTATGGCTACACCTTC.

The chain carries TRBV27 and TRBJ2-7; a weak D match, TRBD1 (5 bases). The CDR3 sequence is 15 residues long. Germline lookup yields CDR1 MNHEY and CDR2 SMNVEV (reference sequence). V dropped 3 bases and J dropped 5 bases, with 17 bases sitting between them. The CDR3 is CASSFRAGAPHEQYF. CDR3 coding DNA: TGTGCCAGCAGTTTCAGGGCAGGAGCCCCCCACGAGCAGTACTTC.

The chain employs TRBV18 and TRBJ1-1, with 8 bases matching TRBD1. The CDR3 totals 15 residues. The trim removed 5 bases at V and 3 bases at J, leaving 8 bases unmatched. Germline CDR1 reads KGHSH; CDR2 reads LQKENI. The CDR3 is CASSATLTGDTEAFF. Written as DNA, the CDR3 is TGTGCCAGCTCAGCAACCTTGACAGGGGACACTGAAGCTTTCTTT.

This chain uses TRBV11-2 with TRBJ2-7; D remains unclear. This CDR3 contains 14 residues. Germline V CDR1 and CDR2: SGHAT, FQNNGV. Trimming left V 5 bases short and J 0 bases short, with 11 bases between. The CDR3 reads CASSRTAYSYEQYF. CDR3 bases: TGTGCCAGCAGCCGCACAGCCTACTCCTACGAGCAGTACTTC.

The rearrangement joins TRBV9 to TRBJ2-7; TRBD1 might be the D (6 bases). Trimming cost V 3 bases and J 2 bases, with 12 bases left between them. CDR1 is SGDLS, CDR2 YYNGEE, per germline. CDR3 size: 14 residues. The CDR3 reads CASSAQGSPYEQYF. The CDR3, as DNA: TGTGCCAGCAGCGCGCAGGGGTCCCCCTACGAGCAGTACTTC.

V and J are TRBV10-3 and TRBJ2-7, with 7 positions matching TRBD2. CDR3 length: 15 residues. Trimming cost V 4 bases and J 0 bases; bases outside gene matches: 6. Germline V lookup: CDR1 ENHRY, CDR2 SYGVKD. The CDR3 DNA sequence: TGTGCCATCAGTGGGACCGGGACTACCTCCTACGAGCAGTACTTC. This sequence encodes CAISGTGTTSYEQYF.

In this sample, this clone turned up once. CDR3: CASSTRGAGGNLHF. DNA for the CDR3: TGTGCCAGCAGCACCAGAGGAGCCGGGGGAAACCTCCACTTT. The chain carries TRBV7-9 and TRBJ1-6; D is perhaps TRBD1 (5 bases). Germline-derived CDR1 and CDR2 are SEHNR and FQNEAQ (reference sequence). The V end was cut by 5 bases, the J end by 15 bases, with 20 bases between. This CDR3 is built from 14 residues.

This sequence joins TRBV4-2 and TRBJ2-7; 12 nucleotides line up with TRBD2. The junction had 3 bases not matched to a gene; V was cut back by 1 base and J by 2 bases. Germline V gene sequence: CDR1 LGHNA, CDR2 YNFKEQ. This CDR3 contains 16 residues. The CDR3 coding sequence is TGTGCCAGCAGCCAAGCGACTAGCGGGAGCACCTACGAGCAGTACTTC. It yields the protein CASSQATSGSTYEQYF.

The chain uses TRBV9 and TRBJ2-3; D gene ambiguous. CDR3 length equals 14 residues. Per germline, CDR1 SGDLS and CDR2 YYNGEE. Trimming removed 3 bases at V and 6 bases at J, with 14 bases between. The CDR3 region is CASSASPLRDTQYF. In DNA, the CDR3 is TGTGCCAGCAGCGCCTCCCCCCTGAGGGATACGCAGTATTTT.

The gene calls are TRBV5-4 and TRBJ1-4, with D perhaps TRBD1 (6 bases). Germline CDR1 is SGHNT and CDR2 is YYREEE (reference sequence). The germline V and J ends were trimmed by 5 bases and 8 bases, with 16 bases remaining between them. CDR3 size: 14 residues. The CDR3, as DNA: TGTGCCAGCAGTCTAGGGGGGGCCGAGGAAAAACTGTTTTTT. Protein sequence: CASSLGGAEEKLFF. The variable domain in full, with the rest retrieved from reference TRBV5-4 and TRBJ1-4, is ETGVTQSPTHLIKTRGQQVTLRCSSQSGHNTVSWYQQALGQGPQFIFQYYREEENGRGNFPPRFSGLQFPNYSSELNVNALELDDSALYLCASSLGGAEEKLFFGSGTQLSVL.

The chain is built from TRBV2 and TRBJ2-1; 9 bases agree with TRBD2. The CDR3 has 13 residues. Trimming cost V 4 bases and J 13 bases; bases outside gene matches: 8. CDR1 is SNHLY and CDR2 is FYNNEI in the germline V gene. CDR3 protein: CASSVVSGGAQFF. The CDR3 DNA sequence: TGTGCCAGCAGTGTGGTTAGCGGGGGTGCTCAGTTCTTC.

The rearrangement uses TRBV28 and TRBJ1-5; D remains ambiguous. Germline V gene lookup returns CDR1 MDHEN and CDR2 SYDVKM. This CDR3 contains 13 residues. Trimming removed 7 bases from V and 7 bases from J, with 14 bases in between. CDR3 DNA: TGTGCCAGCACCATACTTACGGGGCAGCCCCAGCATTTT. This translates into CASTILTGQPQHF.